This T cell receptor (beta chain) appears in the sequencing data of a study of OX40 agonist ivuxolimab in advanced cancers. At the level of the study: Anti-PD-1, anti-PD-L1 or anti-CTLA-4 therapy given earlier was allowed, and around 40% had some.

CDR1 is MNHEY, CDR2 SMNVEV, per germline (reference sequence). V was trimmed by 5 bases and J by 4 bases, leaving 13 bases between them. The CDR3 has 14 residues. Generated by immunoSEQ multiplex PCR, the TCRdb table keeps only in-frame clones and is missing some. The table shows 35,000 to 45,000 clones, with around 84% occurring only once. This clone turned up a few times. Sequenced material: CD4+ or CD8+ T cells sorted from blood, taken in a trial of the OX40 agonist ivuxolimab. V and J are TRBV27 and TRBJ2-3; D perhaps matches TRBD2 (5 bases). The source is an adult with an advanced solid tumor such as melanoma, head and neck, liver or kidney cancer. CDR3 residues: CASSLVLRADTQYF. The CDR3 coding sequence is TGTGCCAGCAGTCTAGTTTTGCGGGCAGATACGCAGTATTTT.